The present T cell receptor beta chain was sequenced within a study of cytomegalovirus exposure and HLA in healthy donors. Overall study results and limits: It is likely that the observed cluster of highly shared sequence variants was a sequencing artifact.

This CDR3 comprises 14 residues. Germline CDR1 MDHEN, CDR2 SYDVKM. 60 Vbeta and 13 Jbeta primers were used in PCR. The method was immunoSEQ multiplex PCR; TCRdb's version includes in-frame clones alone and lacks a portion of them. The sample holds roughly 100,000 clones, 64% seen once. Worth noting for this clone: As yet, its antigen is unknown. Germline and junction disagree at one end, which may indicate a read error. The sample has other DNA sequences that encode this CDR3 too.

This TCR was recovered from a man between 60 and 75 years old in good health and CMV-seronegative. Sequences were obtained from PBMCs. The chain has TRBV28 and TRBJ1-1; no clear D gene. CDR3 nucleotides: TGTGCCAGCAGTCCCTTGACACCGAACACTGAGGCTTTCTTT. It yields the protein CASSPLTPNTEAFF. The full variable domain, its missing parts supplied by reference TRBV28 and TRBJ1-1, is DVKVTQSSRYLVKRTGEKVFLECVQDMDHENMFWYRQDPGLGLRLIYFSYDVKMKEKGDIPEGYSVSREKKERFSLILESASTNQTSMYLCASSPLTPNTEAFFGQGTRLTVV.